This TCR beta chain is drawn from a study of human T cells and chemical hapten exposure (dated by TCRdb to the early 2020s). Some background on the complete study: For sensitization, 2% DPC in acetone was applied to a roughly 2 cm by roughly 2 cm area of upper inner arm skin. Throughout the roughly 23-week study period, patients were also given weekly therapeutic DPC doses on the scalp. Patch testing was done on the upper back using Finn chambers containing 0.01% DPC, and results were scored after 6 days according to International Contact Dermatitis Research Group standards. Most of the patients in the cohort were female, and the cohort covered alopecia areata with under or over 50% scalp involvement, alopecia totalis and alopecia universalis. Libraries were pooled for sequencing, and per-sample TCR yields varied mainly because of small differences in library volumes within the pool. In alopecia patients, the study followed how the peripheral blood TCR repertoire changed in vivo over primary and secondary sensitization to diphenylcyclopropenone (DPC), a hapten. Blood samples were taken from patients before sensitization (week 0) and at 2, 6 and about 24 weeks after DPC sensitization. Around 30 alopecia patients provided blood for TCR sequencing at one to four time points (pre-sensitization, 2, 6 and 24 weeks).

What the authors observed across the whole study: After repeated subsampling, changes were observed in the strength of the expansion versus patch-test correlation and in the threshold at which the correlation became significant. Expanded TCRs formed significantly more large CDR3 similarity clusters than pre-sensitization or healthy control sets, consistent with antigen-driven responses. Patch test score was positively correlated with the number of PT1 expanded TCRs, with significance at thresholds 8, 16 and 32 but not at 4. The number of TCRs above 1 in 1000 frequency did not change with DPC sensitization; there was no evidence of global repertoire structure alterations. Alopecia, a presumed autoimmune disease, was present in all patients, so the immune response of the patients might differ from that of healthy individuals.

This clonotype appeared a few times. Its antigen is still unknown. One base away there is no much larger clone; base qualities are not given. The CDR3 runs 15 residues from the cysteine to the phenylalanine. CDR3 DNA only is kept here, 45 bases in frame from base 1. V is clipped by 7 bases and J by 0 bases, and the sequence between their germline boundaries is 16 bases long. CDR1 and CDR2 were assigned from the germline V gene as SGDLS and YYNGEE. The protocol used for the library was RACE. Reads for this sample came from a NextSeq 500. Library preparation attached unique molecular identifiers to individual cDNA molecules for quantitative, reproducible TCR counting. From each blood RNA sample, both TCR alpha and TCR beta chains were sequenced. As for how the authors treated the data: A median of around 96,000 TCRs per sample was observed, with a range of roughly 23,224 to 700,000. The Decombinator software suite was used to annotate the V, J and CDR3 of the TCR reads. To make PS versus PT1 abundance plots, every sample was subsampled to the same number of TCRs (28,000). TCRs were defined as expanded if absent before sensitization and observed at least eight times at the 2-week time point. TCRdb's own reprocessing of the public reads used fastp at Q25 and MiXCR and kept productive beta chains. CDR3 protein sequences are deduplicated, and each keeps its most common genes and DNA. These V and J calls derive from TCRdb rather than the authors' analysis. The sample has about 380,000 distinct CDR3 sequences on record, nearly 5% of them singletons. Approximately 2.3% of the sample is in the top ten clones.

Per the publication, the time point label means: patch test 1, 2 weeks after DPC sensitization. The sample's treatment or condition label, decoded: therapeutic diphenylcyclopropenone sensitization with weekly scalp DPC. At each patch-test visit, blood was drawn before the patch test was applied. Eligible patients were aged 18 to 70, diagnosed with alopecia, deemed suitable for DPC therapy, and excluded if pregnant. Total RNA was extracted from unfractionated whole blood that had been collected in Tempus Blood RNA tubes. The chain uses TRBV9 and TRBJ1-2, with the D gene too uncertain to name. The clonotype was recovered from a woman in her forties or fifties with alopecia areata. Some clones in this sample may be carry-over from other donors' samples. The sample here was whole blood, taken in connection with sensitization to the hapten diphenylcyclopropenone (DPC). The nucleotide sequence is TGTGCCAGCTCTAAGGAACCGGGCACTAACTATGGCTACACCTTC. Translated, this gives CASSKEPGTNYGYTF.